Shown below are 26 T cell receptor beta chains from a single sample sequenced in a study of T cells after posttransplantation cyclophosphamide. TCRdb's copy holds only in-frame clones and misses some; the assay was immunoSEQ multiplex PCR. Seen here are tens of thousands of clones, 86% observed once, and the top ten hold 12%. Cyclophosphamide on days +3 and +4 followed busulfan-fludarabine conditioning and a marrow graft. The sample was PBMCs, taken after allogeneic stem cell transplant with posttransplant cyclophosphamide. These receptors were taken from a female patient aged 30 to 40 who received an allogeneic stem cell transplant from an unrelated donor, was CMV-positive, and had no GVHD. The graft donor may have contributed some T cells.

The chain couples TRBV19 to TRBJ1-5, with unresolved D. CDR3 length equals 12 residues. Germline CDR1 LNHDA, CDR2 SQIVND (reference sequence). V was shortened by 1 base and J by 7 bases, with 5 bases between the two germline ends. The CDR3 coding sequence is TGTGCCAGTAGTATAGTACGGCAGCCCCAGCATTTT. It encodes CASSIVRQPQHF.

The rearrangement links TRBV30 to TRBJ2-7, with 7 bases identical to TRBD2. The CDR3 is made up of 15 amino acids. V lost 3 bases and J lost 7; bases outside the gene matches: 15. CDR1 and CDR2 (germline): GTSNPN, SVGIG (reference sequence). CDR3 amino acids: CAWSRGGAVGREQYF. DNA for the CDR3: TGTGCCTGGAGCCGTGGTGGGGCAGTCGGGAGGGAGCAGTACTTC.

By sample share, this clone is medium-sized. The chain carries TRBV10-3 and TRBJ1-1, with a weak D call TRBD1 (5 bases). The V gene lost 6 bases and the J gene lost 0 bases, with 11 bases spanning the gap. The CDR3 consists of 14 residues. Germline V gene sequence: CDR1 ENHRY, CDR2 SYGVKD. The CDR3 nucleotides read TGTGCCATCAGGGGGCAGGGAATGAACACTGAAGCTTTCTTT. Translated, it gives CAIRGQGMNTEAFF.

This sequence joins TRBV10-3 and TRBJ2-3; 11 bases map to TRBD2. The trim removed 0 bases at V and 0 bases at J, leaving 8 bases unmatched. The germline V gene encodes CDR1 ENHRY and CDR2 SYGVKD. This CDR3 has 19 amino acids. The CDR3 reads CAISESRASGGRSTDTQYF. The CDR3 nucleotides read TGTGCCATCAGTGAGTCGAGGGCTAGCGGGGGGCGAAGCACAGATACGCAGTATTTT.

V usage is TRBV28 and J usage is TRBJ2-1; 8 bases line up with TRBD1. This CDR3 is built from 16 residues. Per germline, CDR1 MDHEN and CDR2 SYDVKM. V shed 5 bases, J shed 6 bases, and the junction held 12 bases outside the gene matches. CDR3 DNA sequence: TGTGCCAGCAGTCAATGGGGACAGGCCCAACGCAATGAGCAGTTCTTC. This sequence encodes CASSQWGQAQRNEQFF.

The J gene is TRBJ1-6, the V gene TRBV6-1; 8 bases agree with TRBD1. This CDR3 is built from 15 residues. Germline V CDR1 and CDR2: MNHNS, SASEGT. V gave up 4 bases and J gave up 5 bases; unmatched junction bases: 4. In DNA form, the CDR3 reads TGTGCCAGCAGTGGAGGACAGGGTAATAATTCACCCCTCCACTTT. This codes for CASSGGQGNNSPLHF.

V usage is TRBV6-5 and J usage is TRBJ2-1, with D maybe TRBD2 (5 bases). CDR3 length equals 14 residues. V dropped 3 bases and J dropped 6 bases, with 12 bases sitting between them. The V gene's germline CDR1 is MNHEY and CDR2 SVGAGI. CDR3 nucleotide sequence: TGTGCCAGCAGTTATGTCGCTAGCTTCAATGAGCAGTTCTTC. This sequence encodes CASSYVASFNEQFF.

The chain combines TRBV2 with TRBJ1-6, with no clear D. With 6 bases removed from V and 0 bases from J, the gap between germline ends came to 12 bases. The germline V gene has CDR1 SNHLY and CDR2 FYNNEI. This CDR3 spans 16 amino acids. The CDR3 sequence: CASRGQGSSYNSPLHF. CDR3 sequence (DNA): TGTGCCAGCAGAGGGCAAGGGAGCTCCTATAATTCACCCCTCCACTTT.

The rearrangement joins TRBV6-6 to TRBJ2-2; D possibly corresponds to TRBD2 (7 bases). The CDR3 extends over 15 amino acids. The V end was cut by 6 bases, the J end by 5 bases, with 16 bases between. Germline V lookup: CDR1 MNHNY, CDR2 SVGAGI (reference sequence). For the CDR3, the DNA is TGTGCCAGCAGAAGGGGGGGCGCCGGGACCGGGGAGCTGTTTTTT. This codes for CASRRGGAGTGELFF.

The chain employs TRBV2 and TRBJ2-5; TRBD2 aligns across 8 bases. The germline CDR1 and CDR2 sequences are SNHLY and FYNNEI. V shed 6 bases, J shed 1 base, and the junction held 4 bases outside the gene matches. The CDR3 extends over 14 amino acids. CDR3 sequence reads: CASREGLVQETQYF. In nucleotides, the CDR3 is TGTGCCAGCAGAGAGGGACTAGTCCAAGAGACCCAGTACTTC. The full variable domain, in which reference TRBV2 and TRBJ2-5 provide the parts outside the CDR3, is EPEVTQTPSHQVTQMGQEVILRCVPISNHLYFYWYRQILGQKVEFLVSFYNNEISEKSEIFDDQFSVERPDGSNFTLKIRSTKLEDSAMYFCASREGLVQETQYFGPGTRLLVL.

With regard to this clone: The sample has other DNA sequences that encode this CDR3 too. The chain's CDR3 is CASSPEPGYNSPLHF. CDR3 bases: TGTGCCAGCAGCCCCGAACCAGGGTATAATTCACCCCTCCACTTT. The chain joins TRBV7-2 to TRBJ1-6, with TRBD1 as a possible D gene (5 bases). V shed 5 bases and J shed 4 bases, with 12 bases lying between them. The CDR3 spans 15 residues. Germline V gene data show CDR1 as SGHTA and CDR2 as FQGNSA.

The chain is built from TRBV6-4 and TRBJ2-1, with D possibly TRBD1 on 5 matching bases. With 6 bases removed from V and 5 bases from J, the gap between germline ends came to 17 bases. The CDR3 spans 15 residues. From germline, CDR1 is MRHNA and CDR2 SNTAGT. This chain's CDR3 is CASRTTAGLDNEQFF. DNA for the CDR3: TGTGCCAGCAGAACGACGGCAGGGTTGGACAATGAGCAGTTCTTC.

By frequency in the sample, this clone is medium-sized. V usage is TRBV19 and J usage is TRBJ2-1, with 9 bases fitting TRBD2. Germline V gives CDR1 LNHDA, CDR2 SQIVND (reference sequence). J was trimmed by 3 bases and V by 6 bases; bases with no gene match: 3. This CDR3 comprises 14 residues. Here the CDR3 reads CASSLTSGYNEQFF. CDR3 nucleotide sequence: TGTGCCAGTAGCTTGACTAGCGGCTACAATGAGCAGTTCTTC.

This clone has only a few counts. V and J are TRBV6-1 and TRBJ1-5, with D possibly TRBD1 on 5 matching bases. V shed 7 bases and J shed 3 bases, with 7 bases lying between them. The CDR3 is 12 residues long. Looked up from germline, CDR1 is MNHNS and CDR2 is SASEGT. CDR3: CASKTDNQPQHF. The CDR3, as DNA: TGTGCCAGCAAGACAGACAATCAGCCCCAGCATTTT.

This rearrangement joins TRBV5-6 to TRBJ2-2, with 7 bases fitting TRBD1. This CDR3 has 15 amino acids. Germline loops: CDR1 SGHDT, CDR2 YYEEEE. V lost 1 base and J lost 4; bases outside the gene matches: 4. Here the CDR3 reads CASSLLRGRTGELFF. Written as DNA, the CDR3 is TGTGCCAGCAGCTTGTTGAGGGGGCGCACCGGGGAGCTGTTTTTT.

The chain combines TRBV4-1 with TRBJ2-5, with a weak D call TRBD1 (6 bases). With 4 bases removed from V and 5 bases from J, the gap between germline ends came to 23 bases. CDR1 and CDR2 (germline): MGHRA, YSYEKL. The CDR3 is made up of 17 amino acids. In DNA form, the CDR3 reads TGCGCCAGCAGCCTTGGGGACAAGGACCGCCAGAGGGAGACCCAGTACTTC. This encodes CASSLGDKDRQRETQYF.

V is TRBV7-3 and J is TRBJ2-3; the match to TRBD2 covers 8 bases. With V trimmed by 5 bases and J by 2 bases, 6 bases remained unmatched. CDR1 and CDR2 (germline): SGHTA, FQGTGA. The CDR3 extends over 15 amino acids. This CDR3 reads CASSQIAGNTDTQYF. CDR3 nucleotides: TGTGCCAGCAGCCAAATAGCGGGGAACACAGATACGCAGTATTTT. The full variable domain, completed using reference TRBV7-3 and TRBJ2-3, is GAGVSQTPSNKVTEKGKYVELRCDPISGHTALYWYRQSLGQGPEFLIYFQGTGAADDSGLPNDRFFAVRPEGSVSTLKIQRTERGDSAVYLCASSQIAGNTDTQYFGPGTRLTVL.

The rearrangement links TRBV5-4 to TRBJ1-1; 8 bases are a match to TRBD1. This CDR3 has 16 amino acids. V shed 4 bases, J shed 2 bases, and the junction held 10 bases outside the gene matches. Germline V lookup: CDR1 SGHNT, CDR2 YYREEE (reference sequence). CDR3 in amino acids: CASSSYTGTGNTEAFF. The CDR3 DNA reads as TGTGCCAGCAGCAGTTATACCGGGACAGGCAACACTGAAGCTTTCTTT.

The chain joins TRBV5-4 to TRBJ2-1; D is ambiguous. V was clipped by 1 base and J by 3 bases, with 8 bases between them. Per germline, CDR1 SGHNT and CDR2 YYREEE (reference sequence). This CDR3 is 14 amino acids long. CDR3 in DNA: TGTGCCAGCAGCTTGTTGCGGATCTACAATGAGCAGTTCTTC. Translated: CASSLLRIYNEQFF.

The V call is TRBV9, the J call TRBJ2-5; 7 nucleotides align to TRBD1. The ends lost 3 bases at V and 4 bases at J; junction bases unmatched: 6. This CDR3 region has 14 residues. Per the germline V gene, CDR1 is SGDLS and CDR2 is YYNGEE. The CDR3 region is CASSADRVRETQYF. CDR3 coding DNA: TGTGCCAGCAGCGCCGACAGGGTCCGAGAGACCCAGTACTTC.

The chain recombines TRBV2 with TRBJ2-5; the D is unclear. The length of the CDR3 is 15 residues. The V gene's germline CDR1 is SNHLY and CDR2 FYNNEI. Trimming cost V 6 bases and J 0 bases, with 14 bases left between them. CDR3 DNA sequence: TGTGCCAGCAGCGGGTCCCCCGGGTACCAAGAGACCCAGTACTTC. Its protein is CASSGSPGYQETQYF.

The gene calls are TRBV11-2 and TRBJ2-7; TRBD2 matches at 7 bases. Germline loops: CDR1 SGHAT, CDR2 FQNNGV. The CDR3 contains 15 residues. J gave up 3 bases and V 7 bases, and 12 bases lay outside the gene matches. The CDR3 nucleotides are TGTGCCAGCACCCGAACGGGGCCGGGGGGCTACGAGCAGTACTTC. This gives the protein CASTRTGPGGYEQYF.

The CDR3 spells CASSRRDRGDSPLHF. The CDR3 DNA follows: TGTGCCAGCAGCCGCCGGGACAGGGGGGATTCACCCCTCCACTTT. V usage is TRBV5-6 and J usage is TRBJ1-6; TRBD1 matches at 11 bases. The V and J ends lost 4 bases and 8 bases, in that order; junction bases with no gene match: 5. CDR3 length: 15 residues. Germline-derived CDR1 and CDR2 are SGHDT and YYEEEE.

This chain joins TRBV7-9 and TRBJ2-1; 7 bases fit TRBD1. Trimming removed 5 bases from V and 0 bases from J; junction bases left unmatched: 7. The CDR3 is made up of 16 amino acids. Germline CDR1 reads SEHNR; CDR2 reads FQNEAQ (reference sequence). The CDR3: CASSLGQLSSYNEQFF. CDR3 sequence (DNA): TGTGCCAGCAGCCTGGGACAGTTGAGCTCCTACAATGAGCAGTTCTTC.

This chain joins TRBV27 and TRBJ1-4; TRBD1 might be the D (5 bases). The CDR3 spans 17 residues. Trimming removed 2 bases at V and 12 bases at J, with 25 bases between. Germline CDR1 is MNHEY and CDR2 is SMNVEV (reference sequence). In DNA, the CDR3 is TGTGCCAGCAGTTTAGGCCCGTCAGGACAATTTTCGGTCGAACTGTTTTTT. It specifies CASSLGPSGQFSVELFF.

This sequence joins TRBV2 and TRBJ1-2; a possible D gene is TRBD1 (5 bases). Trimming removed 4 bases at V and 4 bases at J, with 10 bases between. This CDR3 is 13 amino acids long. Looked up from germline, CDR1 is SNHLY and CDR2 is FYNNEI. As DNA, the CDR3 is TGTGCCAGCAGTGCGGACACTCCCTATGGCTACACCTTC. Translating gives CASSADTPYGYTF.